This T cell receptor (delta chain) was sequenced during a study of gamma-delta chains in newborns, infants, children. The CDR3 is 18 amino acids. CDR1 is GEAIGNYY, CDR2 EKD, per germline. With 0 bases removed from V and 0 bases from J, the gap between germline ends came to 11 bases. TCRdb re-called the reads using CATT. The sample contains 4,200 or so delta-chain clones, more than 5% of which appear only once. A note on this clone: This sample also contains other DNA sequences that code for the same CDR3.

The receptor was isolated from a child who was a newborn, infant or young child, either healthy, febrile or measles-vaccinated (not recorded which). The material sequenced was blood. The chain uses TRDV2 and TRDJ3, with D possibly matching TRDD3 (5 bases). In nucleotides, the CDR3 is TGTGCCTGTGACACCGTTTTGGGGAGCTCCTGGGACACCCGACAGATGTTTTTC. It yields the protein CACDTVLGSSWDTRQMFF.